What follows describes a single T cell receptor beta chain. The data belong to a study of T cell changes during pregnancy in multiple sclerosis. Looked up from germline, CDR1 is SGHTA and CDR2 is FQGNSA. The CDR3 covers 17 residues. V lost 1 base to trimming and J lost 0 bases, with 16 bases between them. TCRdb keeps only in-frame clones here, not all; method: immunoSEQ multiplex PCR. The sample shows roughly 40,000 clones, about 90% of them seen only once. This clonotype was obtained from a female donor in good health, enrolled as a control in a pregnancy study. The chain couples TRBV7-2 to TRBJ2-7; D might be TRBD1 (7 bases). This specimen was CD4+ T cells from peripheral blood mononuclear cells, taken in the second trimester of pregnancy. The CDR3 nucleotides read TGTGCCAGCAGCTTAGGCTTCTGGGGGGACAGCTCCTACGAGCAGTACTTC. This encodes CASSLGFWGDSSYEQYF. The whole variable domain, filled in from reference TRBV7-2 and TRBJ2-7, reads GAGVSQSPSNKVTEKGKDVELRCDPISGHTALYWYRQSLGQGLEFLIYFQGNSAPDKSGLPSDRFSAERTGGSVSTLTIQRTQQEDSAVYLCASSLGFWGDSSYEQYFGPGTRLTVT.